Presented here are 24 T cell receptor beta chains from one specimen sequenced in a study of radiation and T cells in renal cell carcinoma. Time point specified: blood 2 weeks post-SBRT. The sample's treatment: 15 Gy SBRT to primary tumor, nephrectomy 4 weeks later. The table came from immunoSEQ multiplex PCR; TCRdb's copy has only in-frame clones and leaves some out. The sample lists more than 75,000 clones; around 86% were seen once. The sample here was blood, taken from a patient whose treatment included radiotherapy and nephrectomy. The origin of the receptors is a woman between 50 and 59 years old with renal cell carcinoma.

This clone was recorded once. The rearrangement uses TRBV5-4 and TRBJ1-3; D gene ambiguous. The CDR3 is made up of 13 amino acids. Germline V gene data show CDR1 as SGHNT and CDR2 as YYREEE (reference sequence). Trimming cost V 1 base and J 7 bases, with 9 bases left between them. CDR3 bases: TGTGCCAGCAGCTTGTCCGGGGTTAACACCATATATTTT. Translated: CASSLSGVNTIYF.

This rearrangement joins TRBV2 to TRBJ2-2; tentative D call: TRBD2 (7 bases). Germline V lookup: CDR1 SNHLY, CDR2 FYNNEI. V lost 10 bases to trimming and J lost 4 bases, with 16 bases between them. This CDR3 has 14 residues. CDR3 in DNA: TGTGCCACCTCTGGAGGGGGGGCCACCGGGGAGCTGTTTTTT. Protein: CATSGGGATGELFF. The complete variable domain, with remaining parts taken from reference TRBV2 and TRBJ2-2, reads EPEVTQTPSHQVTQMGQEVILRCVPISNHLYFYWYRQILGQKVEFLVSFYNNEISEKSEIFDDQFSVERPDGSNFTLKIRSTKLEDSAMYFCATSGGGATGELFFGEGSRLTVL.

The chain recombines TRBV11-2 with TRBJ2-7; a possible D gene is TRBD1 (6 bases). Germline assignment: CDR1 SGHAT and CDR2 FQNNGV. The CDR3 loop spans 13 amino acids. V lost 2 bases to trimming and J lost 4 bases, with 9 bases between them. The CDR3: CASSLKGVYEQYF. The DNA for the CDR3 is TGTGCCAGCAGCTTAAAGGGGGTGTACGAGCAGTACTTC.

This clone was found once. J is TRBJ2-2 and V is TRBV7-8, with D unresolved. The germline V gene encodes CDR1 SGHVS and CDR2 FQNEAQ. With 10 bases removed from V and 5 bases from J, the gap between germline ends came to 5 bases. The CDR3 runs 10 residues. CDR3 nucleotides: TGTGCCACATATACCGGGGAGCTGTTTTTT. It encodes CATYTGELFF.

The CDR3 reads CSVEDRTKNYGYTF. The CDR3, as DNA: TGCAGCGTTGAAGATAGAACAAAAAACTATGGCTACACCTTC. The rearrangement links TRBV29-1 to TRBJ1-2; D not certain. The germline V gene has CDR1 SQVTM and CDR2 ANQGSEA. V dropped 0 bases and J dropped 2 bases, with 10 bases sitting between them. This CDR3 is built from 14 residues.

This sequence joins TRBV20-1 and TRBJ1-1; possible D gene TRBD1, 5 bases. The CDR3 has 11 residues. CDR1 and CDR2 (germline): DFQATT, SNEGSKA (reference sequence). With 6 bases removed from V and 11 bases from J, the gap between germline ends came to 16 bases. The CDR3 loop is CSARGGPTAFF. CDR3 DNA sequence: TGCAGTGCCCGGGGGGGACCCACGGCTTTCTTT.

J is TRBJ2-7 and V is TRBV6-6, with D tentatively TRBD1 (6 bases). The CDR3 contains 14 residues. The ends were cut back, 8 bases at V and 0 bases at J, with 14 bases in the middle. The germline V gene encodes CDR1 MNHNY and CDR2 SVGAGI (reference sequence). The CDR3 coding sequence is TGTGCCAGCGGGGGACCGGGACACTCCTACGAGCAGTACTTC. The encoded protein is CASGGPGHSYEQYF.

This clone was found once. This chain connects TRBV10-1 to TRBJ2-2, with a tentative D call TRBD2 (5 bases). V was trimmed by 8 bases and J by 10 bases, leaving 14 bases between them. The CDR3 totals 12 residues. Germline V gene data show CDR1 as WNHNN and CDR2 as SYGVQD (reference sequence). CDR3 bases: TGCGCCAGCGGAGGATGGGGAGAGGAGCTGTTTTTT. Translating it yields CASGGWGEELFF.

V is TRBV10-3 and J is TRBJ2-2; TRBD1 aligns across 8 bases. The CDR3 has 13 amino acids. Germline values: CDR1 ENHRY, CDR2 SYGVKD. The junction had 6 bases not matched to a gene; V was cut back by 8 bases and J by 7 bases. The CDR3 here is CAISGGADGELFF. The CDR3 DNA is TGTGCCATCTCAGGGGGCGCGGACGGGGAGCTGTTTTTT.

J is TRBJ1-2 and V is TRBV5-6; 7 bases are a match to TRBD1. The J segment lost 6 bases and the V segment lost 2 bases, leaving 1 base of the junction unmatched. Germline values: CDR1 SGHDT, CDR2 YYEEEE. The CDR3 sequence is 12 residues long. The CDR3 DNA reads TGTGCCAGCAGCTTAGGACAGGATGGCTACACCTTC. This gives the protein CASSLGQDGYTF.

This chain links TRBV18 with TRBJ1-1, with 7 bases lining up with TRBD1. The CDR3 consists of 14 residues. V trimming: 5 bases; J trimming: 1 base; junction bases outside the gene matches: 4. Germline CDR1 reads KGHSH; CDR2 reads LQKENI. CDR3 nucleotides: TGTGCCAGCTCAACCGGGACAGCGAACACTGAAGCTTTCTTT. Encoded protein: CASSTGTANTEAFF.

The rearrangement joins TRBV28 to TRBJ2-7; unclear D gene. Trimming left V 3 bases short and J 2 bases short, with 8 bases between. Germline CDR1 is MDHEN and CDR2 is SYDVKM. The CDR3 spans 13 residues. DNA for the CDR3: TGTGCCAGCAGTTTCCAGGTACCCTACGAGCAGTACTTC. This codes for CASSFQVPYEQYF.

This clone showed up just a few times. This chain links TRBV7-3 with TRBJ2-2, with TRBD1 matching over 7 bases. The V gene end was trimmed by 5 bases and the J gene end by 6 bases; junction bases not matched to a gene: 9. This CDR3 is 15 amino acids long. CDR1 SGHTA and CDR2 FQGTGA come from the germline V gene. The chain's CDR3 is CASSPTSTGSGELFF. The CDR3 DNA is TGTGCCAGCAGCCCTACATCGACAGGGTCCGGGGAGCTGTTTTTT.

V gene TRBV6-5 combines with J gene TRBJ2-7, with D perhaps TRBD2 (5 bases). Germline V gene sequence: CDR1 MNHEY, CDR2 SVGAGI. Deletions cut 8 bases from V and 1 base from J, with 15 bases between. The CDR3 covers 14 residues. The chain's CDR3 is CASRPQRLSYEQYF. DNA for the CDR3: TGTGCCAGCCGCCCACAGCGGTTGTCCTACGAGCAGTACTTC.

This sequence joins TRBV6-1 and TRBJ1-5; D is ambiguous. The length of the CDR3 is 13 residues. V was cut by 6 bases and J by 4 bases, with 10 bases left in between. Germline CDR1 and CDR2: MNHNS and SASEGT. CDR3 in DNA: TGTGCCAGCAGCGAACGGGAGAATCAGCCCCAGCATTTT. Translation: CASSERENQPQHF.

The V gene is TRBV28, the J gene TRBJ1-4, with 7 bases identical to TRBD1. The V and J ends lost 6 bases and 6 bases, in that order; junction bases with no gene match: 4. The CDR3 has 13 amino acids. Germline V gene sequence: CDR1 MDHEN, CDR2 SYDVKM. The CDR3 sequence is CASRTGLDEKLFF. As DNA, the CDR3 is TGTGCCAGCAGGACAGGGTTAGATGAAAAACTGTTTTTT. The variable domain in full, completed from reference TRBV28 and TRBJ1-4, reads DVKVTQSSRYLVKRTGEKVFLECVQDMDHENMFWYRQDPGLGLRLIYFSYDVKMKEKGDIPEGYSVSREKKERFSLILESASTNQTSMYLCASRTGLDEKLFFGSGTQLSVL.

This clone occurred a few times. V usage is TRBV7-9 and J usage is TRBJ1-1; 7 bases map to TRBD1. Germline V gene sequence: CDR1 SEHNR, CDR2 FQNEAQ (reference sequence). J gave up 1 base and V 2 bases, and 1 base lay outside the gene matches. CDR3 length: 14 amino acids. The CDR3 DNA reads TGTGCCAGCAGCTTACAGGGGGGGAACACTGAAGCTTTCTTT. This sequence encodes CASSLQGGNTEAFF.

In its sample, this clone was seen once. This sequence joins TRBV4-3 and TRBJ2-7, with D uncertain. Germline values: CDR1 LGHNA, CDR2 YSLEER. The CDR3 loop spans 13 amino acids. V lost 5 bases and J lost 0, with 8 bases in between. The CDR3 region is CASSVQSSYEQYF. The CDR3 DNA sequence: TGCGCCAGCAGCGTACAGAGCTCCTACGAGCAGTACTTC.

V and J are TRBV4-1 and TRBJ2-2; D unresolved. Trimming stripped 1 base from V and 6 bases from J, with 3 bases between. The CDR3 contains 12 residues. Germline V lookup: CDR1 MGHRA, CDR2 YSYEKL. CDR3 bases: TGCGCCAGCAGCCAAGTGTCCGGGGAGCTGTTTTTT. Translating it yields CASSQVSGELFF.

V is TRBV5-4 and J is TRBJ1-5; unclear D gene. V lost 4 bases to trimming and J lost 3 bases, with 14 bases between them. The CDR3 sequence is 15 residues long. Germline V gives CDR1 SGHNT, CDR2 YYREEE (reference sequence). In DNA, the CDR3 is TGTGCCAGCAGCCCGGCTCCGAATACCAATCAGCCCCAGCATTTT. The encoded protein is CASSPAPNTNQPQHF.

This chain connects TRBV30 to TRBJ2-7; maybe TRBD1 (6 bases). V lost 1 base and J 0 bases, leaving 13 bases between the germline ends. This CDR3 has 15 residues. Germline loops: CDR1 GTSNPN, CDR2 SVGIG (reference sequence). The CDR3 DNA sequence: TGTGCCTGGAGTGATTTGGGGGCTGCCTCCTACGAGCAGTACTTC. The encoded protein is CAWSDLGAASYEQYF.

This sequence joins TRBV19 and TRBJ1-1, with D hard to call. The V gene's germline CDR1 is LNHDA and CDR2 SQIVND (reference sequence). With 3 bases removed from V and 5 bases from J, the gap between germline ends came to 10 bases. The CDR3 runs 13 residues. In DNA form, the CDR3 reads TGTGCCAGTAGTATCTCGAGTGGGACTGAAGCTTTCTTT. As protein: CASSISSGTEAFF.

The table lists this clone with a few counts. V is TRBV19 and J is TRBJ2-2; unclear D gene. The CDR3 extends over 13 amino acids. V lost 7 bases, J lost 6 bases, and 12 bases lay in between. The germline V gene has CDR1 LNHDA and CDR2 SQIVND (reference sequence). The CDR3 region is CASTPVTAGELFF. CDR3 DNA sequence: TGTGCCAGTACCCCGGTTACGGCCGGGGAGCTGTTTTTT.

This sequence joins TRBV18 and TRBJ1-1; TRBD1 might be the D (5 bases). V was trimmed by 7 bases and J by 1 base, leaving 13 bases between them. The germline CDR1 and CDR2 sequences are KGHSH and LQKENI. The CDR3 extends over 14 amino acids. The CDR3 DNA reads as TGTGCCAGCTGCACCGGACACGGGAACACTGAAGCTTTCTTT. Its translation: CASCTGHGNTEAFF.